Shown below are 31 T cell receptor beta chains from a single sample sequenced in a study of vaccination and CD4 T cells after COVID-19. The sample's treatment: roughly 11-day PBMC culture with coronavirus spike peptide pools or control peptides (ViraFEST assay). Cultured CD4+ T-cell DNA underwent Oncomine TCR Beta short-read sequencing. TCRdb redid the calling of the PCR reads with MiXCR, one entry per CDR3 protein. The repertoire holds fewer than 13,000 distinct CDR3 sequences, with about 66% as singletons. The antigens these receptors bind are not known. Sequencing was performed on CD4+ T cells from blood, cultured in vitro. All receptors come from a human donor who had recovered from COVID-19.

The J gene is TRBJ2-1, the V gene TRBV7-3, with TRBD2 matching over 7 bases. The CDR3 is made up of 16 amino acids. Germline V CDR1 and CDR2: SGHTA, FQGTGA. V was clipped by 4 bases and J by 0 bases; unmatched bases: 6. CDR3 coding DNA: TGTGCCAGCAGCTCCAGGGAGGGAGGCTCCTACAATGAGCAGTTCTTC. Its translation is CASSSREGGSYNEQFF.

This sequence joins TRBV11-2 and TRBJ1-1; D unclear. V lost 2 bases to trimming and J lost 4 bases, with 14 bases between them. Looked up from germline, CDR1 is SGHAT and CDR2 is FQNNGV. The CDR3 covers 15 residues. CDR3 amino acids: CASSLPLRVSTEAFF. In DNA form, the CDR3 reads TGTGCCAGCAGCTTACCCCTAAGAGTAAGCACTGAAGCTTTCTTT.

This clonotype was observed a handful of times. The rearrangement links TRBV21-1 to TRBJ1-5; TRBD1 was called by the table and not checked on the DNA. TRBV21-1 is designated a pseudogene. This CDR3 comprises 16 residues. The DNA for the CDR3 is TGTGCCAGCAGCAAATCGCAGTGGGCCCCCGAGTCGGCCCAGCATTTT. Translated, it gives CASSKSQWAPESAQHF.

This rearrangement joins TRBV25-1 to TRBJ2-7; 9 nucleotides match TRBD1. Germline values: CDR1 MGHDK, CDR2 SYGVNS. Trimming removed 2 bases from V and 2 bases from J; junction bases left unmatched: 10. There are 17 residues in the CDR3. The CDR3 loop is CASSEPPGQGIAYEQYF. The CDR3 nucleotides read TGTGCCAGCAGTGAACCTCCGGGACAGGGAATCGCCTACGAGCAGTACTTC.

J is TRBJ1-3 and V is TRBV24-1; no reliable D call. The CDR3 contains 15 residues. The germline gives CDR1 KGHDR, CDR2 SFDVKD. Deletions cut 3 bases from V and 8 bases from J, with 16 bases between. The CDR3 region is CATSDTPFGRHTIYF. The DNA for the CDR3 is TGTGCCACCAGTGATACACCCTTCGGGAGGCACACCATATATTTT.

The chain links TRBV19 to TRBJ2-5; 8 nucleotides line up with TRBD1. This CDR3 comprises 13 residues. Per germline, CDR1 LNHDA and CDR2 SQIVND (reference sequence). The V gene end was trimmed by 8 bases and the J gene end by 7 bases; junction bases not matched to a gene: 9. This CDR3 is CASRAGGASTQYF. The CDR3 DNA sequence: TGTGCCAGTCGTGCAGGGGGCGCATCGACCCAGTACTTC.

The chain's CDR3 is CASGGGADTQYF. The CDR3 DNA follows: TGTGCCAGCGGTGGTGGGGCGGATACGCAGTATTTT. The chain links TRBV2 to TRBJ2-3, with D tentatively TRBD1 (5 bases). Per germline, CDR1 SNHLY and CDR2 FYNNEI. CDR3 length: 12 amino acids. With 8 bases removed from V and 6 bases from J, the gap between germline ends came to 12 bases.

The chain carries TRBV4-3 and TRBJ1-4; 8 nucleotides line up with TRBD1. The CDR3 loop spans 16 amino acids. The trim removed 4 bases at V and 6 bases at J, leaving 10 bases unmatched. Germline-derived CDR1 and CDR2 are LGHNA and YSLEER. The CDR3 DNA reads TGCGCCAGCAGCCGTTCCCGGACAGGGATGGATGAAAAACTGTTTTTT. This codes for CASSRSRTGMDEKLFF.

The gene calls are TRBV4-2 and TRBJ2-5, with 7 bases identical to TRBD1. The CDR3 sequence is 15 residues long. Trimming at V came to 2 bases and at J to 1 base, leaving 4 bases not matched to a gene. Germline V lookup: CDR1 LGHNA, CDR2 YNFKEQ. In DNA form, the CDR3 reads TGTGCCAGCAGCCAACCAGGGGGTTCCCAAGAGACCCAGTACTTC. It is translated as CASSQPGGSQETQYF.

This rearrangement joins TRBV12-3 or TRBV12-4 to TRBJ1-5; D ambiguous. CDR3 length: 13 residues. V gave up 6 bases and J gave up 6 bases, with 12 bases separating them. The chain's CDR3 is CASRLGRPQPQHF. The CDR3 DNA sequence: TGTGCCAGCAGACTTGGACGGCCTCAGCCCCAGCATTTT.

This clonotype was seen only a few times. The rearrangement joins TRBV10-3 to TRBJ1-6; the D is unclear. This CDR3 has 15 amino acids. Germline-derived CDR1 and CDR2 are ENHRY and SYGVKD. V was pared by 0 bases and J by 13 bases, with 16 bases between. CDR3 protein: CAISESGLEFTPLHF. The CDR3 region has the DNA TGTGCCATCAGTGAGTCCGGTTTGGAGTTCACCCCCCTCCACTTT.

V and J are TRBV29-1 and TRBJ1-2, with a tentative D call TRBD1 (5 bases). The germline V and J ends were trimmed by 6 bases and 1 base, with 27 bases remaining between them. The length of the CDR3 is 18 residues. The germline V gene encodes CDR1 SQVTM and CDR2 ANQGSEA. The CDR3 DNA is TGCAGCGTGCCCGAAAACGGACAAACCTTTCCTCTTAACTATGGCTACACCTTC. Its protein product is CSVPENGQTFPLNYGYTF.

The chain combines TRBV20-1 with TRBJ1-2, with D hard to call. The CDR3 contains 13 residues. Germline CDR1 is DFQATT and CDR2 is SNEGSKA (reference sequence). The germline V and J ends were trimmed by 0 bases and 0 bases, with 5 bases remaining between them. The CDR3 coding sequence is TGCAGTGCTAGAGATACAGCTAACTATGGCTACACCTTC. Protein product: CSARDTANYGYTF.

This clonotype was seen once. V is TRBV6-2 or TRBV6-3 and J is TRBJ1-1, with D maybe TRBD1 (5 bases). Germline V gene sequence: CDR1 MNHEY, CDR2 SVGEGT. The CDR3 is 15 residues long. V lost 6 bases to trimming and J lost 1 base, with 15 bases between them. The CDR3 spells CASSFPIGANTEAFF. The DNA for the CDR3 is TGTGCCAGCAGCTTTCCTATCGGGGCGAACACTGAAGCTTTCTTT.

This clonotype was recorded once. The chain combines TRBV9 with TRBJ2-1, with D perhaps matching TRBD1 or TRBD2 (5 bases each). The germline gives CDR1 SGDLS, CDR2 YYNGEE. Between the trimmed V and J ends, which lost 1 base and 6 bases, there was a span of 14 bases. CDR3 size: 15 residues. CDR3: CASSVSGTTGNEQFF. CDR3 bases: TGTGCCAGCAGCGTATCCGGGACGACTGGCAATGAGCAGTTCTTC. Supplemented by reference TRBV9 and TRBJ2-1, the full variable domain reads DSGVTQTPKHLITATGQRVTLRCSPRSGDLSVYWYQQSLDQGLQFLIQYYNGEERAKGNILERFSAQQFPDLHSELNLSSLELGDSALYFCASSVSGTTGNEQFFGPGTRLTVL.

This chain connects TRBV30 to TRBJ1-2; TRBD1 is a possible D gene (5 bases). The CDR3 is 13 residues long. Germline V CDR1 and CDR2: GTSNPN, SVGIG (reference sequence). The V gene lost 6 bases and the J gene lost 3 bases, with 14 bases spanning the gap. CDR3 residues: CACLGRADYGYTF. The CDR3 DNA reads TGTGCCTGCCTGGGGCGCGCCGACTATGGCTACACCTTC.

CDR3 loop: CASLDGNTEAFF. CDR3 DNA sequence: TGTGCCAGTCTCGACGGGAACACTGAAGCTTTCTTT. The chain is built from TRBV28 and TRBJ1-1; D is unclear. The CDR3 loop spans 12 amino acids. Germline CDR1 reads MDHEN; CDR2 reads SYDVKM. V gave up 9 bases and J gave up 1 base, with 9 bases separating them.

This clonotype was picked up a small number of times. The gene calls are TRBV4-1 and TRBJ1-1; D not certain. The germline CDR1 and CDR2 sequences are MGHRA and YSYEKL. CDR3 size: 17 residues. The ends were cut back, 0 bases at V and 0 bases at J, with 14 bases in the middle. DNA of the CDR3: TGCGCCAGCAGCCAAGATTACCCTACAGCTATGAACACTGAAGCTTTCTTT. It codes for CASSQDYPTAMNTEAFF.

V gene TRBV7-9 combines with J gene TRBJ2-7, with 7 bases that match TRBD1. Germline V gene data show CDR1 as SEHNR and CDR2 as FQNEAQ (reference sequence). The CDR3 is 15 residues long. V shed 4 bases and J 0 bases; nucleotides not matched to a gene: 6. The CDR3, as DNA: TGTGCCAGCAGCTCGGACAGGTCGAGCTCCTACGAGCAGTACTTC. As protein: CASSSDRSSSYEQYF. Supplemented by reference TRBV7-9 and TRBJ2-7, the full variable domain reads DTGVSQNPRHKITKRGQNVTFRCDPISEHNRLYWYRQTLGQGPEFLTYFQNEAQLEKSRLLSDRFSAERPKGSFSTLEIQRTEQGDSAMYLCASSSDRSSSYEQYFGPGTRLTVT.

The chain couples TRBV20-1 to TRBJ1-1; D is undetermined. The ends were cut back, 3 bases at V and 1 base at J, with 3 bases in the middle. The CDR3 sequence is 11 residues long. Germline V CDR1 and CDR2: DFQATT, SNEGSKA (reference sequence). CDR3 loop: CSASANTEAFF. CDR3 sequence (DNA): TGCAGTGCTAGCGCGAACACTGAAGCTTTCTTT.

The chain has TRBV2 and TRBJ2-2; D might be TRBD2 (5 bases). The germline CDR1 and CDR2 sequences are SNHLY and FYNNEI. The CDR3 extends over 16 amino acids. V dropped 3 bases and J dropped 4 bases, with 15 bases sitting between them. The CDR3 DNA is TGTGCCAGCAGTGAGGGCAGCCTGAGCGGCACCGGGGAGCTGTTTTTT. It specifies CASSEGSLSGTGELFF. The full variable domain, its missing parts supplied by reference TRBV2 and TRBJ2-2, is EPEVTQTPSHQVTQMGQEVILRCVPISNHLYFYWYRQILGQKVEFLVSFYNNEISEKSEIFDDQFSVERPDGSNFTLKIRSTKLEDSAMYFCASSEGSLSGTGELFFGEGSRLTVL.

The chain combines TRBV10-3 with TRBJ1-2, with 7 bases lining up with TRBD1. J lost 6 bases, V lost 6 bases, and 4 bases had no gene match. CDR1 and CDR2 (germline): ENHRY, SYGVKD. The CDR3 totals 12 residues. In DNA form, the CDR3 reads TGTGCCATCAGCCGACAGGGCGATGGCTACACCTTC. Its translation is CAISRQGDGYTF.

The chain combines TRBV5-6 with TRBJ1-6, with a weak D call TRBD1 (5 bases). Germline V gene data show CDR1 as SGHDT and CDR2 as YYEEEE. The CDR3 runs to 16 residues. Trimming took off 4 bases at V and 0 bases at J, with 11 bases between the two ends. CDR3 DNA: TGTGCCAGCAGCCCGTGGGGGAGCTCCTATAATTCACCCCTCCACTTT. It specifies CASSPWGSSYNSPLHF.

The chain couples TRBV7-2 to TRBJ2-5; D uncertain. Trimming removed 0 bases at V and 1 base at J, with 6 bases between. The CDR3 loop spans 14 amino acids. CDR1 is SGHTA and CDR2 is FQGNSA in the germline V gene. The CDR3 DNA is TGTGCCAGCAGCTTAGCGGGGATCCAAGAGACCCAGTACTTC. It encodes CASSLAGIQETQYF.

The CDR3 reads CSVTIQGRGGYTF. The CDR3 DNA sequence: TGCAGCGTGACGATACAGGGGAGAGGCGGCTACACCTTC. This chain connects TRBV29-1 to TRBJ1-2; 7 nucleotides match TRBD1. The CDR3 has 13 residues. After removal of 6 bases from V and 8 bases from J, the junction contained 12 bases not matched to a gene. Germline V gene lookup returns CDR1 SQVTM and CDR2 ANQGSEA.

V usage is TRBV30 and J usage is TRBJ1-2; D is ambiguous. CDR1 and CDR2 (germline): GTSNPN, SVGIG (reference sequence). The CDR3 is made up of 13 amino acids. V was shortened by 0 bases and J by 8 bases, with 13 bases between the two germline ends. CDR3 residues: CAWSVRNGRGYTF. CDR3 nucleotide sequence: TGTGCCTGGAGTGTAAGAAACGGGAGGGGCTACACCTTC.

The genes are TRBV3-1 and TRBJ2-3, with 9 nucleotides matching TRBD2. Germline-derived CDR1 and CDR2 are LGHDT and YNNKEL (reference sequence). V shed 3 bases, J shed 7 bases, and the junction held 11 bases outside the gene matches. The CDR3 spans 16 residues. The DNA of the CDR3 is TGTGCCAGCAGCCATAGTCGGGCTAGCGGGGATTATACGCAGTATTTT. This sequence encodes CASSHSRASGDYTQYF.

This clonotype has only a few counts. This chain connects TRBV7-2 to TRBJ2-2, with 11 bases matching TRBD1. The V gene's germline CDR1 is SGHTA and CDR2 FQGNSA. This CDR3 region has 17 residues. The trim removed 0 bases at V and 1 base at J, leaving 1 base unmatched. The CDR3: CASSLAGTGGNTGELFF. The CDR3 nucleotides read TGTGCCAGCAGCTTAGCGGGGACAGGGGGGAACACCGGGGAGCTGTTTTTT.

The gene calls are TRBV10-3 and TRBJ1-1; maybe TRBD1 (6 bases). The CDR3 contains 12 residues. V lost 3 bases and J lost 11, with 13 bases in between. In germline, CDR1 is ENHRY, CDR2 SYGVKD. The CDR3 sequence: CAISDSGEKAFF. As DNA, the CDR3 is TGTGCCATCAGTGATTCAGGGGAAAAGGCTTTCTTT.

This clonotype counts as large. The chain combines TRBV7-8 with TRBJ2-3; D is ambiguous. This CDR3 is built from 13 residues. The germline V gene has CDR1 SGHVS and CDR2 FQNEAQ. The V gene lost 5 bases and the J gene lost 5 bases, with 11 bases spanning the gap. The CDR3 is CASSPRTLDTQYF. CDR3 in DNA: TGTGCCAGCAGCCCGAGGACCTTAGATACGCAGTATTTT.

The chain has TRBV5-1 and TRBJ2-7; D could derive from TRBD1 or TRBD2 (7 bases each). CDR3 length equals 13 residues. Trimming took off 4 bases at V and 7 bases at J, with 15 bases between the two ends. Germline V gene sequence: CDR1 SGHRS, CDR2 YFSETQ. CDR3 in amino acids: CASSPGRGREQYF. CDR3 DNA sequence: TGCGCCAGCAGCCCTGGGAGGGGGCGAGAGCAGTACTTC.